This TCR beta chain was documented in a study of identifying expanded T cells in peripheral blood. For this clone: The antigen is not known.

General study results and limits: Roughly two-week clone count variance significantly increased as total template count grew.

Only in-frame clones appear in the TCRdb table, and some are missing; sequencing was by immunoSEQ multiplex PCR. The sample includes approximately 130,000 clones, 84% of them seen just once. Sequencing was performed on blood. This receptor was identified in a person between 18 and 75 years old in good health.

The CDR3 sequence: CASSFGGQIFSGNTIYF. The CDR3 bases are TGTGCCAGCAGCTTCGGAGGACAGATATTCTCTGGAAACACCATATATTTT. This rearrangement joins TRBV11-3 to TRBJ1-3; D is possibly TRBD1 (6 bases). Germline CDR1 reads SGHNT; CDR2 reads YENEEA. The CDR3 has 17 residues. The germline V and J ends were trimmed by 3 bases and 0 bases, with 15 bases remaining between them.